This entry is about one T cell receptor (beta chain). Its cognate antigen is unknown. Described time point: week 11, during vaccination. Vaccinated patients received 300 ug of mutant IDH1 20-mer peptide per dose, with topical imiquimod. This specimen comes from a study of a mutant IDH1 vaccine in newly diagnosed glioma. Overall study context: All eight of the vaccinations patients received fell in weeks 1, 3, 5, 7, 11, 15, 19 and 23. Patients began vaccination 4-6 weeks after radiotherapy alone, or with temozolomide cycles. The earlier regimen, radiotherapy, temozolomide, or both, was most often both.

Sequencing used immunoSEQ multiplex PCR; TCRdb keeps in-frame clones, though not all of them. The table lists about 61,000 clones, about 80% of them singletons, with approximately 5.9% in the top ten. The receptor was isolated from a man aged 50 to 60 with glioma. The sequencing used PBMCs, collected from a glioma patient whose treatment included an IDH1 peptide vaccine.

The CDR3 DNA is TGTGCCAGCAGCCACCGGGACAGGGATTATTTACAAGAGACCCAGTACTTC. It translates to CASSHRDRDYLQETQYF. The V gene is TRBV5-5, the J gene TRBJ2-5, with 9 bases aligning to TRBD1. Trimming cost V 4 bases and J 2 bases; bases outside gene matches: 12. Per the germline V gene, CDR1 is SGHKS and CDR2 is YYEKEE (reference sequence). The CDR3 contains 17 residues.